This TCR beta chain was documented in a study of T-cell memory formation after mild COVID-19. This clonotype was seen more than once but under ten times. cDNA libraries for TCR alpha and TCR beta, carrying sample barcodes and UMIs, came from 5'RACE with constant-segment primers. TCRdb processed the 5' RACE reads anew with MiXCR; each CDR3 protein has one entry. The profile shows about 470,000 distinct CDR3 sequences, roughly 18% of them singletons. Per the germline V gene, CDR1 is ENHRY and CDR2 is SYGVKD. Trimming removed 10 bases at V and 1 base at J, with 16 bases between. This CDR3 spans 14 amino acids.

The specimen was PBMCs or a T cell subset sorted from them (not recorded which). The chain couples TRBV10-3 to TRBJ1-1, with D possibly matching TRBD1 (5 bases). This clonotype was obtained from an adult woman who had mild COVID-19 (a few samples of this study predate the infection). Cell type and time point are not known. CDR3 nucleotides: TGTGCCACCTCTGCGGGGCCGGGGAACACTGAAGCTTTCTTT. Residues: CATSAGPGNTEAFF.